Here is one TCR beta chain with its context. Amplification used 60 Vbeta primers and 13 Jbeta primers. Sequencing was performed with immunoSEQ multiplex PCR; in TCRdb, only in-frame clones are kept and a portion is missing. The data hold about 160,000 clones, with about 75% observed a single time. The sample is drawn from a study of cytomegalovirus exposure and HLA in healthy donors. The germline CDR1 and CDR2 sequences are LNHDA and SQIVND (reference sequence). Unmatched junction bases numbered 6, after V lost 3 bases and J lost 6 bases. The CDR3 runs to 14 residues. This clonotype was sampled from a female donor in good health and CMV-seronegative. The chain links TRBV19 to TRBJ1-2; TRBD1 aligns across 8 bases. Input material: PBMCs. The CDR3 coding sequence is TGTGCCAGTAGTATCCAGGGGGCCAAAGATGGCTACACCTTC. Translation: CASSIQGAKDGYTF.